This T cell receptor (beta chain) emerged from a study of PD-L1 blockade in urothelial cancer. Overall study: Earlier, patients had received 0 to 3 chemotherapy regimens. Median T cell yield from blood was 130,000 to 150,000.

Data came from immunoSEQ multiplex PCR; TCRdb stores just in-frame clones and leaves some out. This sample has 95,000 to 100,000 clones, with around 87% found just once. With 2 bases removed from V and 6 bases from J, the gap between germline ends came to 6 bases. The CDR3 has 12 residues. Per the germline V gene, CDR1 is KGHSH and CDR2 is LQKENI. This sample's time point: pretreatment peripheral blood. Urothelial carcinoma, locally advanced or metastatic, affected the patients. This clone has only one observation. Sequencing used PBMCs, obtained around atezolizumab (anti-PD-L1) treatment. The clonotype was recovered from a man aged 60 to 69 with urothelial cancer. V usage is TRBV18 and J usage is TRBJ2-3; no clear D. This chain's CDR3 is CASSPFEDTQYF. The CDR3 DNA follows: TGTGCCAGCTCACCATTCGAGGATACGCAGTATTTT.